The 10 T cell receptor beta chains below come from one sample, sequenced in a study of T-cell memory formation after mild COVID-19. Each CDR3 protein gets one entry after TCRdb re-called the 5' RACE reads with MiXCR. The sample holds 300,000 to 350,000 distinct CDR3 sequences, approximately 12% seen once. What was sequenced was PBMCs or a T cell subset sorted from them (not recorded which). These receptors were taken from a man younger than 35 who had mild COVID-19 (a few samples of this study predate the infection). Cell type and time point are not known.

Only a few counts were recorded for this clonotype. The J gene is TRBJ2-3, the V gene TRBV6-5, with D perhaps assigned TRBD1 or TRBD2 (6 bases each). V lost 5 bases and J lost 5, with 17 bases in between. CDR1 is MNHEY and CDR2 is SVGAGI in the germline V gene. The CDR3 extends over 15 amino acids. The CDR3, as DNA: TGTGCCAGCAGTACCCCGGGGGCCGAGAAAGATACGCAGTATTTT. Translated, it gives CASSTPGAEKDTQYF.

There are a few counts of this clonotype. This chain links TRBV20-1 with TRBJ1-4; the D gene is possibly TRBD1 (5 bases). V lost 4 bases, J lost 4 bases, and 10 bases lay in between. In germline, CDR1 is DFQATT, CDR2 SNEGSKA (reference sequence). This CDR3 has 13 amino acids. In nucleotides, the CDR3 is TGCAGTGCTAACGGGGCTGATAATGAAAAACTGTTTTTT. Protein sequence: CSANGADNEKLFF.

V gene TRBV6-6 combines with J gene TRBJ2-7; 12 bases are shared with TRBD2. CDR3 length: 15 amino acids. V shed 0 bases, J shed 4 bases, and the junction held 1 base outside the gene matches. The V gene's germline CDR1 is MNHNY and CDR2 SVGAGI (reference sequence). CDR3 protein: CASSYSTSGGYEQYV. In DNA form, the CDR3 reads TGTGCCAGCAGTTACTCGACTAGCGGGGGTTACGAGCAGTACGTC.

The J gene is TRBJ1-5, the V gene TRBV7-8; unclear D gene. This CDR3 spans 15 amino acids. V was clipped by 4 bases and J by 2 bases, with 12 bases between them. Germline assignment: CDR1 SGHVS and CDR2 FQNEAQ. CDR3 protein: CASSSPVGGNQPQHF. DNA for the CDR3: TGTGCCAGCAGCTCACCGGTAGGCGGCAATCAGCCCCAGCATTTT.

A few counts support this clonotype. The rearrangement uses TRBV20-1 and TRBJ2-3; TRBD2 might be the D (5 bases). V was pared by 7 bases and J by 2 bases, with 13 bases between. CDR3 length equals 13 residues. Germline V gene lookup returns CDR1 DFQATT and CDR2 SNEGSKA (reference sequence). CDR3 loop: CSVLWTVTDTQYF. The CDR3 region has the DNA TGCAGTGTCCTGTGGACTGTCACAGATACGCAGTATTTT.

This clonotype has at least ten counts. The rearrangement links TRBV5-1 to TRBJ1-1; perhaps TRBD1 as D (5 bases). Germline values: CDR1 SGHRS, CDR2 YFSETQ. V was clipped by 9 bases and J by 4 bases, with 16 bases between them. The CDR3 length is 13 residues. The CDR3 bases are TGCGCCACCCACCCCGGGGACGTCACTGAAGCTTTCTTT. This sequence encodes CATHPGDVTEAFF.

This clonotype has more than one count but fewer than ten. The chain recombines TRBV7-2 with TRBJ1-5; a weak D match, TRBD1 (6 bases). The V gene's germline CDR1 is SGHTA and CDR2 FQGNSA. This CDR3 region has 13 residues. V lost 5 bases to trimming and J lost 5 bases, with 10 bases between them. The CDR3 loop is CASSDGGHQPQHF. The CDR3 DNA reads as TGTGCCAGCAGCGACGGGGGGCATCAGCCCCAGCATTTT. The variable domain in full, completed from reference TRBV7-2 and TRBJ1-5, reads GAGVSQSPSNKVTEKGKDVELRCDPISGHTALYWYRQSLGQGLEFLIYFQGNSAPDKSGLPSDRFSAERTGGSVSTLTIQRTQQEDSAVYLCASSDGGHQPQHFGDGTRLSIL.

CDR3 sequence (DNA): TGCAGTGCCGCCCACCGGGCAACTAGCGACGAGCAGTACTTC. Translating gives CSAAHRATSDEQYF. V is TRBV20-1 and J is TRBJ2-7; 7 bases map to TRBD2. This CDR3 is built from 14 residues. CDR1 DFQATT and CDR2 SNEGSKA come from the germline V gene (reference sequence). V lost 6 bases, J lost 5 bases, and 13 bases stayed unmatched.

This chain joins TRBV7-3 and TRBJ2-3; D is undetermined. The germline V and J ends were trimmed by 2 bases and 1 base, with 10 bases remaining between them. The CDR3 has 15 residues. Germline assignment: CDR1 SGHTA and CDR2 FQGTGA. The CDR3: CASSLLGPGTDTQYF. The DNA for the CDR3 is TGTGCCAGCAGCTTATTAGGGCCTGGCACAGATACGCAGTATTTT. The variable domain in full, with the rest retrieved from reference TRBV7-3 and TRBJ2-3, is GAGVSQTPSNKVTEKGKYVELRCDPISGHTALYWYRQSLGQGPEFLIYFQGTGAADDSGLPNDRFFAVRPEGSVSTLKIQRTERGDSAVYLCASSLLGPGTDTQYFGPGTRLTVL.

The chain uses TRBV6-2 or TRBV6-3 and TRBJ2-5, with 7 bases that match TRBD1. The CDR3 spans 15 residues. Trimming at V came to 2 bases and at J to 4 bases, leaving 7 bases not matched to a gene. Germline V gives CDR1 MNHEY, CDR2 SVGEGT. In DNA, the CDR3 is TGTGCCAGCAGTTACGCCGACAGGGTGGTAGAGACCCAGTACTTC. Its translation is CASSYADRVVETQYF.